A selection of T cell receptor beta chains follows, all from one sample in a study of blood T cell repertoires in COVID-19. TCRdb keeps only in-frame clones here, not all; method: immunoSEQ multiplex PCR. The sample has 300,000 to 450,000 clones, about 89% seen once. The sequenced sample was peripheral blood. These receptors all stem from a woman in her twenties or thirties with COVID-19, enrolled during active disease. The conserved cysteine and the conserved F or W are not part of the CDR3 here. Each record gives: V gene, CDR3 protein.

>TRBV28
ASSRGPLLAHNEQF
>TRBV28
ASSLVAGYQETQY
>TRBV24-1
ATSDSGGGQPQH
>TRBV7-2
ASSFPGTHGYT
>TRBV4-1
ASSQVAAFYEQY
>TRBV6-6
ASSLSSDNPTIDYGYT
>TRBV24-1
ATSDPRQGKDTQY
>TRBV27
ASSFGLATGELF
>TRBV19
ASSLSGRKADTQY
>TRBV24-1
ATSVGSGNEQF
>TRBV11-3
ASSLGPGGHEQY
>TRBV4-1
ASSQGLAGVVEQF
>TRBV28
ASGTGSSGANVLT
>TRBV27
ASSPRLAGGGDTQY
>TRBV2
ASITGNGELF
>TRBV11-3
ASSFSGSYEQF
>TRBV6-5
ASRRQGATEAF
>TRBV10-3
AISESGTGEGEKLF
>TRBV4-2
ASTDRGYDTEAF
>TRBV20-1
SASGGQGGGTIHYEQY
>TRBV30
AWSTPAPASGYNEQF
>TRBV2
ASSVERSSYNEQF
>TRBV28
ASSTRQGGGYEQY
>TRBV28
ASSLKLAVTTWEQY
>TRBV3-1/TRBV3-2
ASSQVGEKLF
>TRBV18
ASSQDSARSPLH
>TRBV10-1
ASSETSTNEQF
>TRBV7-2
ASSLETGREQY
>TRBV2
ASSSGQGTYEQY
>TRBV2
ASSARGETGANVLT
>TRBV4-1
ASSPPRGEQY
>TRBV30
ACSGRENTEAF
>TRBV9
ASSGTSTDTQY
>TRBV7-2
ASSDRKGGGNEQY
>TRBV2
ASSYPTGNSPLH
>TRBV19
ASNPGTGWRETQY
>TRBV2
ASDLLAAWNEQF
>TRBV5-1
ASSLEEGRNNEQF
>TRBV6-5
ASSYYQGAETQY
>TRBV15
ATSRTWTGMNTEAF
>TRBV5-1
ASSFQASGLNTGELF
>TRBV5-1
ASSLGAPEKLF
>TRBV19
ASSLLAGPADTQY
>TRBV6-5
ASSYSTGAHEQY
>TRBV24-1
ATSEPGGTEAF
>TRBV5-3
ARSLKAASSYEQY
>TRBV30
AWSVPKRDSYNEQF
>TRBV2
ASKGTGYYNEQF
>TRBV7-9
ASSLGDWRLGTQY
>TRBV19
ATRPAGWETDTQY
>TRBV27
ASSPGQGPNNEQF
>TRBV2
ASRSRANNQPQH
>TRBV5-1
ASGQGNTGELF
>TRBV28
ASSQQETQY
>TRBV6-6
ASTPDLLSEQY
>TRBV7-9
ASRPGQGKNEQF
>TRBV27
ASRRTGGTYEQY
>TRBV11-2
ASSLNVAGADTQY
>TRBV7-2
ASSFRTGGNTIY